This T cell receptor (beta chain) was identified in a study of blood T cell repertoires in COVID-19. From germline, CDR1 is SGHDT and CDR2 YYEEEE. The CDR3 runs to 19 residues. Trimming removed 4 bases from V and 3 bases from J; junction bases left unmatched: 17. This clone has only a few counts. Clones were sequenced by immunoSEQ multiplex PCR, and TCRdb holds only the in-frame ones, with some missing. The table has 150,000 or so clones, roughly 84% seen once; the top ten hold roughly an eighth. The TCR originated in a man younger than 30 with active or convalescent COVID-19. Sample: peripheral blood. The rearrangement uses TRBV5-6 and TRBJ1-2; 11 bases agree with TRBD1. The CDR3 spells CASSQTWAGRTGGDYGYTF. The CDR3 nucleotides read TGTGCCAGCAGCCAAACTTGGGCCGGGAGGACAGGGGGCGACTATGGCTACACCTTC. Supplemented by reference TRBV5-6 and TRBJ1-2, the full variable domain reads DAGVTQSPTHLIKTRGQQVTLRCSPKSGHDTVSWYQQALGQGPQFIFQYYEEEERQRGNFPDRFSGHQFPNYSSELNVNALLLGDSALYLCASSQTWAGRTGGDYGYTFGSGTRLTVV.